Sequencing of this TCR beta chain was carried out in a study of response to subunit inactivated influenza vaccine (dated by TCRdb to 2016 to 2019). Describing the broader study: The study used deep quantitative T cell receptor repertoire profiling to track responses to a trivalent subunit inactivated influenza vaccine. The full study reports these points: According to the authors, only a limited number of new T cells may be recruited by each seasonal influenza vaccination.

This clonotype was seen a few times. Its cognate antigen has yet to be identified. Within one base of it there is no much larger clone, and no base qualities were kept. The CDR3 goes from the cysteine to the phenylalanine over 16 residues. Left in the record is the CDR3 DNA by itself, 48 bases read in frame from the first base. The germline V and J ends show losses of 4 bases and 1 base respectively, and no gene match explains 7 bases of the junction. Per the germline V gene, SGHAT is the CDR1 and FQNNGV is the CDR2. The library was obtained by RT-PCR. Sequenced using an Illumina HiSeq 2500. TCRdb trimmed public reads at Q25 via fastp, called clones via MiXCR and kept in-frame beta chains. Rows matching on CDR3 protein sequence are summarized as one entry with the most common DNA and genes. This sample is represented by under 750,000 distinct CDR3 sequences; 12% of them were singletons. The ten largest clones capture roughly a tenth of the sample.

The sequences come from PBMCs from blood, collected on the day of vaccination. This TCR was sampled from a man aged 45-65 years who received an inactivated influenza vaccine. Donor details come from another sample of the same person, matched by shared clones. The chain employs TRBV11-2 and TRBJ2-3; 8 central bases correspond to TRBD1. The sequenced DNA is TGTGCCAGCAGCTACACAGGGGGGATCGGCACAGATACGCAGTATTTT. Its product reads: CASSYTGGIGTDTQYF. The full variable domain, with segments outside the CDR3 supplied by the reference TRBV11-2 and TRBJ2-3 proteins, appears as EAGVAQSPRYKIIEKRQSVAFWCNPISGHATLYWYQQILGQGPKLLIQFQNNGVVDDSQLPKDRFSAERLKGVDSTLKIQPAKLEDSAVYLCASSYTGGIGTDTQYFGPGTRLTVL.